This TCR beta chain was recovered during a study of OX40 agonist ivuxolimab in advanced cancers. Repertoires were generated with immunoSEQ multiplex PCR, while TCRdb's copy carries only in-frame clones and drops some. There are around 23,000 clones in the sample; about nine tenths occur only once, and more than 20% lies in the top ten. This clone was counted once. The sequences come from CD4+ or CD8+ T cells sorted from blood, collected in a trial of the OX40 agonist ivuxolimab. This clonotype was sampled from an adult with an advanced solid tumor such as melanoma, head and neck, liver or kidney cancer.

CDR3 in DNA: TGTGCCAGCAGCCCTCTCTCGATCCCCTACAATGAGCAGTTCTTC. Encoded protein: CASSPLSIPYNEQFF. V is TRBV9 and J is TRBJ2-1; D unclear. The V end lost 4 bases, the J end lost 2 bases, and 13 bases lay between the germline ends. The CDR3 length is 15 residues. Looked up from germline, CDR1 is SGDLS and CDR2 is YYNGEE. Full variable domain (rest looked up from reference TRBV9 and TRBJ2-1): DSGVTQTPKHLITATGQRVTLRCSPRSGDLSVYWYQQSLDQGLQFLIQYYNGEERAKGNILERFSAQQFPDLHSELNLSSLELGDSALYFCASSPLSIPYNEQFFGPGTRLTVL.